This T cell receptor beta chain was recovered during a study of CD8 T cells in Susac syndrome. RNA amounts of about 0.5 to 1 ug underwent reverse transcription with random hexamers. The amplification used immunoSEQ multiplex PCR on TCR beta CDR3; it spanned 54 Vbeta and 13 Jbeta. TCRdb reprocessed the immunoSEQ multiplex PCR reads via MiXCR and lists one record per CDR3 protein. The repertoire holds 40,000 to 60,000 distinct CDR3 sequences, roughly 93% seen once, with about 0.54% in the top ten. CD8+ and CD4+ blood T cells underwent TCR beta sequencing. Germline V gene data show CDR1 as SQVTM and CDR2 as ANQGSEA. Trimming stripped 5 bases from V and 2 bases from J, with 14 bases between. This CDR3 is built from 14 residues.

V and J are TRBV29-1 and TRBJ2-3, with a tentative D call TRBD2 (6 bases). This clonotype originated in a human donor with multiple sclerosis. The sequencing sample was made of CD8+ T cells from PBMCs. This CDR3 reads CSVRGFSPTDTQYF. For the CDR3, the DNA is TGCAGCGTTCGGGGGTTTTCACCCACAGATACGCAGTATTTT.